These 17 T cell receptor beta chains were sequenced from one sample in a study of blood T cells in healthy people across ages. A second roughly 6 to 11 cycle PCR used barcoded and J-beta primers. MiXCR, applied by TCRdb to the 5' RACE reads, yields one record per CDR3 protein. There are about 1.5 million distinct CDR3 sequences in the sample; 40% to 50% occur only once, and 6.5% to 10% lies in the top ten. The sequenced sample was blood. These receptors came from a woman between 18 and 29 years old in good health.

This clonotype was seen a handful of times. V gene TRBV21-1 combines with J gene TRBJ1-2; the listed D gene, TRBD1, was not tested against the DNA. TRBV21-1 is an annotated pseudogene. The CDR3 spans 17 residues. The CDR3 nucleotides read TGTGCCAGCAGCCCGCATACAGGGACAGGGAAAAATGATGGCTACACCTTC. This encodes CASSPHTGTGKNDGYTF.

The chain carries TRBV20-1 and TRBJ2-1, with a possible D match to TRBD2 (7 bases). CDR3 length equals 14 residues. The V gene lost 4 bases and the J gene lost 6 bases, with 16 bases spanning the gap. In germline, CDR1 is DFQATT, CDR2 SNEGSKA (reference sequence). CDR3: CSATGGRGINEQFF. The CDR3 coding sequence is TGCAGTGCTACTGGGGGGAGGGGGATCAATGAGCAGTTCTTC.

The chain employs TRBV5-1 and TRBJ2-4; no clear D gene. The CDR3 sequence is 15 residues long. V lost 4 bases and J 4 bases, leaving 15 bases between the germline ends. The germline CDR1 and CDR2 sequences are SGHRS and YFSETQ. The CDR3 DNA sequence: TGCGCCAGCAGCGTTAAGTCCGCAGAGAAAAACATTCAGTACTTC. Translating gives CASSVKSAEKNIQYF.

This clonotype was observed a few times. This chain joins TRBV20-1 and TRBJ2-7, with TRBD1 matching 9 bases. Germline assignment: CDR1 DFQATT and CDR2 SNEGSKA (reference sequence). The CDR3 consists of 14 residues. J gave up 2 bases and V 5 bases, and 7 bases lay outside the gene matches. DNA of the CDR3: TGCAGTGCTCCCCGGGACAGGGTGCCCTACGAGCAGTACTTC. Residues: CSAPRDRVPYEQYF.

CDR3 nucleotide sequence: TGTGCCAGCAGCTCCGGGGGGCTTCCGGACTACGAGCAGTACTTC. This codes for CASSSGGLPDYEQYF. The chain links TRBV3-1 to TRBJ2-7; a weak D match, TRBD2 (7 bases). This CDR3 comprises 15 residues. Germline assignment: CDR1 LGHDT and CDR2 YNNKEL (reference sequence). Trimming shortened V by 5 bases and J by 3 bases, and 17 bases separated the two germline ends.

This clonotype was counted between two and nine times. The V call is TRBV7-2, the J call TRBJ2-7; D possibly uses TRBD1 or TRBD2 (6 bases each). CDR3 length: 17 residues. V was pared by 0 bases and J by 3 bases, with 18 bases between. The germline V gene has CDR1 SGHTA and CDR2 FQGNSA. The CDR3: CASSLAQEGGLLYEQYF. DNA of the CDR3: TGTGCCAGCAGCTTAGCGCAGGAGGGGGGCCTCCTCTACGAGCAGTACTTC.

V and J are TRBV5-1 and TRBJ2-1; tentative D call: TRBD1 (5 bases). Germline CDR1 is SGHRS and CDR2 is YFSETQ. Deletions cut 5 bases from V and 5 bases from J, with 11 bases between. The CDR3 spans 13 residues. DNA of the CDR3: TGCGCCAGCAGACTTAAGACAGACAATGAGCAGTTCTTC. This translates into CASRLKTDNEQFF.

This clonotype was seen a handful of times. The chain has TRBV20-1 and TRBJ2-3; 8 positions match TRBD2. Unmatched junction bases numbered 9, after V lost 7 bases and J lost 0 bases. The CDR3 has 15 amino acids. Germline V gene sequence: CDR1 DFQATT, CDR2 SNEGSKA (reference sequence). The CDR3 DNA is TGCAGTGTTCGAGGACTAGCTAGAAGCACAGATACGCAGTATTTT. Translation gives CSVRGLARSTDTQYF.

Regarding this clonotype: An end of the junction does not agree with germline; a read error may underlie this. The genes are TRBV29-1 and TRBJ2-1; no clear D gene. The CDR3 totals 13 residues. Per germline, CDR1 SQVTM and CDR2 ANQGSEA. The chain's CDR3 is CSVEYSVGNERFF. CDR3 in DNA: TGCAGCGTAGAATACAGCGTAGGGAATGAGCGGTTCTTC.

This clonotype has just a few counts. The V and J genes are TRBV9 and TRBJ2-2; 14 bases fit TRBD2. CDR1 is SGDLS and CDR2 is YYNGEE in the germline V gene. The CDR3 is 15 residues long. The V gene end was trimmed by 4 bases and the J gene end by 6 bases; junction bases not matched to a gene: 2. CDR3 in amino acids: CASSPTSGGAGELFF. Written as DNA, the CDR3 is TGTGCCAGCAGCCCGACTAGCGGGGGGGCCGGGGAGCTGTTTTTT.

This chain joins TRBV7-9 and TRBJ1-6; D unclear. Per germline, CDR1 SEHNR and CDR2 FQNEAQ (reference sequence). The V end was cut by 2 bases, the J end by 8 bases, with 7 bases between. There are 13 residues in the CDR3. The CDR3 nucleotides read TGTGCCAGCAGCTTAAGTCAGGATTCACCCCTCCACTTT. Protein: CASSLSQDSPLHF.

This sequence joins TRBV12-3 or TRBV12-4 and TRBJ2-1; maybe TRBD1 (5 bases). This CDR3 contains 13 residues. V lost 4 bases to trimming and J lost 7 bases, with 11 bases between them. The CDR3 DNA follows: TGTGCCAGCAGTTGGGGCATGGGGAATGAGCAGTTCTTC. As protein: CASSWGMGNEQFF.

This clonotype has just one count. This chain's CDR3 is CSATKKAGGATDTQYF. The CDR3 DNA reads TGCAGTGCCACAAAAAAAGCGGGGGGAGCCACAGATACGCAGTATTTT. The J gene is TRBJ2-3, the V gene TRBV20-1; TRBD2 aligns across 9 bases. V shed 6 bases, J shed 2 bases, and the junction held 12 bases outside the gene matches. This CDR3 has 16 amino acids. In germline, CDR1 is DFQATT, CDR2 SNEGSKA (reference sequence).

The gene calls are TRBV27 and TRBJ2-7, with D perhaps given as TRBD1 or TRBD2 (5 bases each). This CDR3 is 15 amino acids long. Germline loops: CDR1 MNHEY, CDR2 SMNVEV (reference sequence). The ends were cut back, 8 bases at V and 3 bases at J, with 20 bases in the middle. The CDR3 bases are TGTGCCAGCCGTGTTACCTCGGGGCTGTACTACGAGCAGTACTTC. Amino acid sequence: CASRVTSGLYYEQYF.

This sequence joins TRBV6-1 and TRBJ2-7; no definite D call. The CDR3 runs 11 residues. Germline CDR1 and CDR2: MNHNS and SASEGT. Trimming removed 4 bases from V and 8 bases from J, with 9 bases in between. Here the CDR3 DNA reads TGTGCCAGCAGTGCCGAGAGCAAGCAGTACTTC. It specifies CASSAESKQYF.

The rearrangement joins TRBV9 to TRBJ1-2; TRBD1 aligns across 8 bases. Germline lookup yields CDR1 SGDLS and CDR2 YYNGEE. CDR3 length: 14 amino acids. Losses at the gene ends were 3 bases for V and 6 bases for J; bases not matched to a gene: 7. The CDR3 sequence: CASSAMTGANGYTF. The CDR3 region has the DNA TGTGCCAGCAGCGCAATGACAGGGGCGAATGGCTACACCTTC. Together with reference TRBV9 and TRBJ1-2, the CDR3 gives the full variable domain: DSGVTQTPKHLITATGQRVTLRCSPRSGDLSVYWYQQSLDQGLQFLIQYYNGEERAKGNILERFSAQQFPDLHSELNLSSLELGDSALYFCASSAMTGANGYTFGSGTRLTVV.

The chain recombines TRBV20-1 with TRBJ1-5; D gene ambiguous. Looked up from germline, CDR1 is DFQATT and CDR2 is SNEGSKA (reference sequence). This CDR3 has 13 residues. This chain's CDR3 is CSANRDRNQPQHF. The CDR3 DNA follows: TGCAGCGCAAATCGGGATCGCAATCAGCCCCAGCATTTT.